Presented here are 22 T cell receptor beta chains from one specimen sequenced in a study of blood T cells in healthy people across ages. Combining a sample-barcoded 5' primer with a J-beta primer mix, a second PCR ran for about 7 to 12 cycles. TCRdb independently ran MiXCR on the 5' RACE reads; one entry per CDR3 protein. The sample includes approximately 810,000 distinct CDR3 sequences, 29% of them seen just once. Sequenced sample: blood. The receptors derive from an elderly woman in good health.

Concerning this clonotype: A clone one base away is much larger, so this may be a read error. The chain uses TRBV6-5 and TRBJ1-2; D not resolved. V was trimmed by 6 bases and J by 2 bases, leaving 16 bases between them. Germline assignment: CDR1 MNHEY and CDR2 SVGAGI. This CDR3 region has 15 residues. CDR3 nucleotide sequence: TGTGCCAGCAGGGCGATGGGTGGTTCGAACTATGGCTACACCTTC. Translating gives CASRAMGGSNYGYTF.

This clonotype was detected ten times or more. One end of the junction is discordant with germline, which a read error may explain. The chain employs TRBV7-2 and TRBJ1-5; 9 bases align to TRBD1. Per the germline V gene, CDR1 is SGHTA and CDR2 is FQGNSA. The CDR3 has 14 amino acids. As DNA, the CDR3 is TGTGCCAGCAGTTTAGGACAGGGGAGTCAGCCCCAGCATTTT. Amino acids: CASSLGQGSQPQHF.

As regards this clonotype: A much larger clone lies one base from this, so it may be a read error. This chain uses TRBV24-1 with TRBJ2-1; 12 bases fit TRBD2. CDR3 size: 18 residues. The J segment lost 12 bases and the V segment lost 0 bases, leaving 14 bases of the junction unmatched. Germline assignment: CDR1 KGHDR and CDR2 SFDVKD. CDR3 amino acids: CATSDLPQGLAGGYGQFF. The DNA of the CDR3 is TGTGCCACCAGTGATTTGCCTCAAGGTCTAGCGGGGGGGTATGGGCAGTTCTTC.

This clonotype was seen a few times. The genes are TRBV6-2 or TRBV6-3 and TRBJ1-1; D may be TRBD1 (6 bases). The CDR3 runs to 13 residues. Trimming removed 4 bases at V and 10 bases at J, with 16 bases between. The germline V gene encodes CDR1 MNHEY and CDR2 SVGEGT. CDR3 DNA sequence: TGTGCCAGCAGTTCCTTACAGGGACGGGGAGCTTTCTTT. Translating gives CASSSLQGRGAFF.

The genes are TRBV7-2 and TRBJ2-2; no firm D call. The CDR3 extends over 17 amino acids. V gave up 0 bases and J gave up 3 bases, with 14 bases separating them. Germline-derived CDR1 and CDR2 are SGHTA and FQGNSA. The CDR3 here is CASSLAGGRSDTGELFF. The DNA of the CDR3 is TGTGCCAGCAGCTTAGCGGGCGGCAGGTCGGACACCGGGGAGCTGTTTTTT.

This clonotype was seen many times. J is TRBJ2-4 and V is TRBV6-2 or TRBV6-3; possible D gene TRBD1, 6 bases. Germline V gene lookup returns CDR1 MNHEY and CDR2 SVGEGT. The CDR3 spans 11 residues. Trimming stripped 4 bases from V and 15 bases from J, with 13 bases between. Written as DNA, the CDR3 is TGTGCCAGCAGTTCCCCGGGACACCCGTACTTC. This translates into CASSSPGHPYF.

The V gene is TRBV7-2, the J gene TRBJ1-1; weak D call: TRBD1 (6 bases). The CDR3 sequence is 13 residues long. The V gene's germline CDR1 is SGHTA and CDR2 FQGNSA. The ends were cut back, 5 bases at V and 11 bases at J, with 18 bases in the middle. Here the CDR3 DNA reads TGTGCCAGCAGCCCTGGGGGCGCGGTCGAGGCTTTCTTT. Protein: CASSPGGAVEAFF.

The table lists this clonotype with many counts. The chain has TRBV25-1 and TRBJ2-7; perhaps TRBD1 as D (5 bases). CDR3 size: 13 residues. Germline CDR1 reads MGHDK; CDR2 reads SYGVNS. V dropped 6 bases and J dropped 0 bases, with 9 bases sitting between them. Written as DNA, the CDR3 is TGTGCCAGCAGAAGACAGTACTCCTACGAGCAGTACTTC. Residues: CASRRQYSYEQYF.

This clonotype occurred a few times. The chain carries TRBV20-1 and TRBJ2-3; tentatively, D is TRBD2 (5 bases). V was pared by 0 bases and J by 6 bases, with 16 bases between. Germline V lookup: CDR1 DFQATT, CDR2 SNEGSKA (reference sequence). The CDR3 length is 15 residues. The CDR3 loop reads CSARDSLAVGDTQYF. The CDR3 bases are TGCAGTGCTAGAGATAGCCTAGCCGTCGGCGATACGCAGTATTTT.

This clonotype was seen at least ten times. The gene calls are TRBV24-1 and TRBJ2-1, with a weak D call TRBD2 (5 bases). The V gene's germline CDR1 is KGHDR and CDR2 SFDVKD. Trimming pared 3 bases from V and 5 bases from J, leaving 16 bases between. The CDR3 length is 16 residues. The CDR3 DNA reads TGTGCCACCAGTGATCGTGGTCGGAGGACCCACAATGAGCAGTTCTTC. Its translation is CATSDRGRRTHNEQFF.

The rearrangement uses TRBV11-3 and TRBJ2-1, with 9 bases fitting TRBD2. CDR1 and CDR2 (germline): SGHNT, YENEEA. J was trimmed by 8 bases and V by 1 base; bases with no gene match: 6. CDR3 length equals 15 residues. Here the CDR3 DNA reads TGTGCCAGCAGCTTAGCCGGGCGGGGGGGGGATGAGCAGTTCTTC. It is translated as CASSLAGRGGDEQFF.

The CDR3 nucleotides are TGTGCCAGCAGAACTAGGGCTAGCGGGGGGGCGAGGGAGACCCAGTACTTC. Translating it yields CASRTRASGGARETQYF. The rearrangement uses TRBV6-2 or TRBV6-3 and TRBJ2-7; 12 bases match TRBD2. The DNA end is more similar to TRBJ2-5, so the J call may be wrong. The CDR3 totals 17 residues. Germline loops: CDR1 MNHEY, CDR2 SVGEGT.

This clonotype was seen a few times. The CDR3 spells CAWFPGGLNTGELFF. CDR3 nucleotides: TGTGCCTGGTTTCCAGGGGGCCTGAACACCGGGGAGCTGTTTTTT. The chain carries TRBV30 and TRBJ2-2; TRBD1 agrees at 8 bases. This CDR3 is built from 15 residues. Germline lookup yields CDR1 GTSNPN and CDR2 SVGIG (reference sequence). After removal of 5 bases from V and 1 base from J, the junction contained 6 bases not matched to a gene. The complete variable domain, with remaining parts taken from reference TRBV30 and TRBJ2-2, reads SQTIHQWPATLVQPVGSPLSLECTVEGTSNPNLYWYRQAAGRGLQLLFYSVGIGQISSEVPQNLSASRPQDRQFILSSKKLLLSDSGFYLCAWFPGGLNTGELFFGEGSRLTVL.

Many counts were recorded for this clonotype. The V call is TRBV20-1, the J call TRBJ2-1; 16 positions agree with TRBD2. V gave up 3 bases and J gave up 2 bases; unmatched junction bases: 4. The germline gives CDR1 DFQATT, CDR2 SNEGSKA (reference sequence). This CDR3 contains 17 residues. CDR3: CSARGTSGGATYNEQFF. The CDR3 DNA sequence: TGCAGTGCTAGGGGGACTAGCGGGGGGGCCACCTACAATGAGCAGTTCTTC.

This clonotype was seen many times. The chain links TRBV12-3 or TRBV12-4 to TRBJ2-5, with D hard to call. V gave up 4 bases and J gave up 0 bases, with 12 bases separating them. The CDR3 is made up of 15 amino acids. In DNA form, the CDR3 reads TGTGCCAGCAGTTATCGACGGACGGACCAAGAGACCCAGTACTTC. As protein: CASSYRRTDQETQYF.

Points on this clonotype: This sequence may be a read error, since a much larger clone differs from it by one base. The J gene is TRBJ2-2, the V gene TRBV12-3 or TRBV12-4, with 10 bases matching TRBD1. The CDR3 spans 15 residues. The CDR3 sequence: CASSPDRGVTGERFF. The CDR3 nucleotides read TGTGCCAGCAGTCCGGACAGGGGGGTAACCGGGGAGCGGTTTTTT.

The chain employs TRBV6-1 and TRBJ1-1; TRBD1 might be the D (5 bases). V dropped 8 bases and J dropped 0 bases, with 31 bases sitting between them. Germline CDR1 and CDR2: MNHNS and SASEGT. CDR3 length equals 20 residues. The CDR3 reads CASPPGGSNLIRGMNTEAFF. CDR3 DNA: TGTGCCAGCCCTCCCGGAGGGTCCAATCTAATAAGGGGCATGAACACTGAAGCTTTCTTT.

In this sample, this clonotype turned up many times. The V and J genes are TRBV5-1 and TRBJ2-3; a possible D gene is TRBD2 (6 bases). CDR3 length equals 15 residues. V dropped 6 bases and J dropped 4 bases, with 18 bases sitting between them. From germline, CDR1 is SGHRS and CDR2 YFSETQ. This CDR3 is CASTLGLATADTQYF. DNA of the CDR3: TGCGCCAGCACCCTGGGGCTAGCGACCGCAGATACGCAGTATTTT.

This sequence joins TRBV5-1 and TRBJ1-2, with D tentatively TRBD1 (5 bases). V gave up 0 bases and J gave up 0 bases, with 18 bases separating them. Germline V CDR1 and CDR2: SGHRS, YFSETQ. The CDR3 covers 18 residues. In DNA, the CDR3 is TGCGCCAGCAGCTTGGTCGTATTGGGACGGGAAGCTAACTATGGCTACACCTTC. Its translation is CASSLVVLGREANYGYTF.

This clonotype was observed many times. This rearrangement joins TRBV12-5 to TRBJ1-5, with a possible D match to TRBD1 (6 bases). The CDR3 is 17 amino acids. Per the germline V gene, CDR1 is LGHNT and CDR2 is FRNRAP. Trimming pared 4 bases from V and 4 bases from J, leaving 20 bases between. The CDR3 protein is CASGWPSNRVSNQPQHF. The CDR3 DNA follows: TGTGCTAGTGGTTGGCCCTCCAACAGGGTTAGTAATCAGCCCCAGCATTTT.

A few counts support this clonotype. This chain uses TRBV6-2 or TRBV6-3 with TRBJ2-1; TRBD1 matches 7 bases. This CDR3 has 16 residues. The germline V gene has CDR1 MNHEY and CDR2 SVGEGT. The junction had 7 bases not matched to a gene; V was cut back by 5 bases and J by 0 bases. The CDR3 DNA follows: TGTGCCAGCAGTGATAGACAGGGTAGCTCCTACAATGAGCAGTTCTTC. Its translation: CASSDRQGSSYNEQFF.

The rearrangement uses TRBV20-1 and TRBJ2-3, with 10 bases matching TRBD2. The CDR3 is 12 amino acids. CDR1 is DFQATT, CDR2 SNEGSKA, per germline (reference sequence). Here the CDR3 reads CRATAGGDTQYF. The CDR3 region has the DNA TGCAGGGCAACAGCGGGGGGGGATACGCAGTATTTT.